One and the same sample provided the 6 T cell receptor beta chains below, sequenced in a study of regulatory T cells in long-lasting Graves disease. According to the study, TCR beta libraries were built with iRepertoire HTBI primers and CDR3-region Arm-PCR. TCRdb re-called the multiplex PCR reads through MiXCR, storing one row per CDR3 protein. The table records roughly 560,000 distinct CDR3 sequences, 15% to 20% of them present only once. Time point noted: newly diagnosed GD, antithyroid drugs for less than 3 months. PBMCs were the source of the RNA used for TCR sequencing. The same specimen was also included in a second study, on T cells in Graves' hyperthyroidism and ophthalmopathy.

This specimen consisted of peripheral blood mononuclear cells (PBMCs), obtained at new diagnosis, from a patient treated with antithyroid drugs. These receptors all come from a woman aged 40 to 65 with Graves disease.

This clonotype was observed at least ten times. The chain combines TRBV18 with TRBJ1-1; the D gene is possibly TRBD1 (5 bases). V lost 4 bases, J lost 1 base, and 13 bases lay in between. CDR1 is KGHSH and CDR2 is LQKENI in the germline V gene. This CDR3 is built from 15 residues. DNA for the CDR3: TGTGCCAGCTCACTGGCCGGGACGGAGAACACTGAAGCTTTCTTT. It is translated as CASSLAGTENTEAFF.

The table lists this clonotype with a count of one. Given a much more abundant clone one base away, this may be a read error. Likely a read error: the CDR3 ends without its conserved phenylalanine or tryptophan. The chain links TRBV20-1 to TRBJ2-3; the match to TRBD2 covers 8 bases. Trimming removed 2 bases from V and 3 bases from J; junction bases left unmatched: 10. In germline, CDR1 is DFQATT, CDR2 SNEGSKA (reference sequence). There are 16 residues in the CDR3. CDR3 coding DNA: TGCAGTGCTAGATCGGGGACGGGGGGGTGGACAGATACGCAGTATATT. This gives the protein CSARSGTGGWTDTQYI.

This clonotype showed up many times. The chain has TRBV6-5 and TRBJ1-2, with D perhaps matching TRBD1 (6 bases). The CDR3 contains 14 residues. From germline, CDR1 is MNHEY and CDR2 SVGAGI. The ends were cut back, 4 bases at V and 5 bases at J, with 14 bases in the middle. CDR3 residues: CASSSGGLGYGYTF. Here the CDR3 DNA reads TGTGCCAGCAGTTCCGGGGGGCTTGGTTATGGCTACACCTTC.

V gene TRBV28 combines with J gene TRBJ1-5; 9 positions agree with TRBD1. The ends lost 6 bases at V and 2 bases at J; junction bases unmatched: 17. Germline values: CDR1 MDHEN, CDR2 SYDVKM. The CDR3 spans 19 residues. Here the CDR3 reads CASSRYGTGTGIGNQPQHF. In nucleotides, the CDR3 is TGTGCCAGCAGCCGATACGGGACCGGGACAGGGATCGGCAATCAGCCCCAGCATTTT.

In nucleotides, the CDR3 is TGTGCCAGCAGCCCCCCCGGCCGGGAGGATTCACCCCTCCACTTT. Translated: CASSPPGREDSPLHF. This sequence joins TRBV5-5 and TRBJ1-6, with no clear D. The CDR3 covers 15 residues. Germline CDR1 SGHKS, CDR2 YYEKEE (reference sequence). V was cut by 4 bases and J by 8 bases, with 16 bases left in between.

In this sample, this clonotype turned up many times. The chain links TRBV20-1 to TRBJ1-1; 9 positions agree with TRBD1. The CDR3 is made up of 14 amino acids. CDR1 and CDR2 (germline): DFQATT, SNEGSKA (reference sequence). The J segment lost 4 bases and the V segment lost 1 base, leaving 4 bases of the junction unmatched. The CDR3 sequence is CSARGSGQGTEAFF. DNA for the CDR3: TGCAGTGCTAGAGGTTCGGGACAGGGCACTGAAGCTTTCTTT.